This entry is about one T cell receptor beta chain. Its antigen is currently unknown. No infections or other immune events were documented during collection. This sample was taken from a study of identifying expanded T cells in peripheral blood. Broader study findings: Clone count variance between roughly two-week samples rose with total template count. Differentially abundant clones: about 1.2 between replicates, about 15 at roughly 15 days, 19 at four.

Libraries were prepared by immunoSEQ multiplex PCR; TCRdb keeps only in-frame clonotypes and omits some of them. There are 120,000 or so clones in the sample; about 80% occur only once, and 3% to 3.5% lies in the top ten. Per the germline V gene, CDR1 is SGHDT and CDR2 is YYEEEE. V lost 3 bases and J lost 7, with 7 bases in between. The CDR3 consists of 11 residues. Sequencing was carried out using blood. The sequence was collected from a person aged 18 to 70 in good health. The chain uses TRBV5-6 and TRBJ1-1; D is ambiguous. CDR3 nucleotide sequence: TGTGCCAGCAGCTGGGGAGTTGAAGCTTTCTTT. Protein sequence: CASSWGVEAFF.